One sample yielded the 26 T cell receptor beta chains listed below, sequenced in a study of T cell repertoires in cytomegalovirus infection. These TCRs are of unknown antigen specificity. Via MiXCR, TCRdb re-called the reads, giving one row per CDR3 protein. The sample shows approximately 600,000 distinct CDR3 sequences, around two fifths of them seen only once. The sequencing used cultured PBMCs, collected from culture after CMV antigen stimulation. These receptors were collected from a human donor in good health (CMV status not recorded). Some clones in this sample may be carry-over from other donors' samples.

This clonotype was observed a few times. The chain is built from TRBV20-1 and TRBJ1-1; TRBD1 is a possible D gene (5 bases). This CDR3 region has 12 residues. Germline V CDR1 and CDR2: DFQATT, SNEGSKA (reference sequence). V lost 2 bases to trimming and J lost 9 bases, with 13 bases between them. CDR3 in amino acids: CSARKDPGQAFF. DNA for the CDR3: TGCAGTGCTAGAAAAGACCCGGGGCAAGCTTTCTTT.

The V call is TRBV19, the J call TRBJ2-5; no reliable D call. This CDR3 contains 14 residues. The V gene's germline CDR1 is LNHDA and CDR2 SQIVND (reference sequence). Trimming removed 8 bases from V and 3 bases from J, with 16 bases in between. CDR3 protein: CASGQRGVEETQYF. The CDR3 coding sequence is TGTGCCAGTGGCCAGAGAGGTGTCGAAGAGACCCAGTACTTC. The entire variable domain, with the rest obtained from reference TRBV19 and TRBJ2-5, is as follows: DGGITQSPKYLFRKEGQNVTLSCEQNLNHDAMYWYRQDPGQGLRLIYYSQIVNDFQKGDIAEGYSVSREKKESFPLTVTSAQKNPTAFYLCASGQRGVEETQYFGPGTRLLVL.

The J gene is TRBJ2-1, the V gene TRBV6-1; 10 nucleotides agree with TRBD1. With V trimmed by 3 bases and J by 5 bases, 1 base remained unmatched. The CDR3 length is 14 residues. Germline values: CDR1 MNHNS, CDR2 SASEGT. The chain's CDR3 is CASSEGTGDNEQFF. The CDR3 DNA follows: TGTGCCAGCAGTGAGGGGACAGGGGACAATGAGCAGTTCTTC.

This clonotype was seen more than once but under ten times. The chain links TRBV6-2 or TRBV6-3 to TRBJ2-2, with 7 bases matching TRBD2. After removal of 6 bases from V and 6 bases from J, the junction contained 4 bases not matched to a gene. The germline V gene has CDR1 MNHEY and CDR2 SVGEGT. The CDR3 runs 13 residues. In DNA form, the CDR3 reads TGTGCCAGCAGCCGGACTAGGTCCGGGGAGCTGTTTTTT. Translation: CASSRTRSGELFF.

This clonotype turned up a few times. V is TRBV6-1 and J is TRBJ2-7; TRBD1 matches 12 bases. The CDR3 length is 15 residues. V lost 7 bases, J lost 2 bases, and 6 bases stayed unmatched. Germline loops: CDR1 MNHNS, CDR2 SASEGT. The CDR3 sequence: CASTGDRGRPYEQYF. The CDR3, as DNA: TGTGCCAGCACCGGGGACAGGGGGCGCCCCTACGAGCAGTACTTC.

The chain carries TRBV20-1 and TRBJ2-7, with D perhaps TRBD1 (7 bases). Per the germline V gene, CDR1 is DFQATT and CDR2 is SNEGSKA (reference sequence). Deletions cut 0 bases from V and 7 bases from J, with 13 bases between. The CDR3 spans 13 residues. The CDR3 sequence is CSARDGAGGEQYF. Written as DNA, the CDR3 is TGCAGTGCTAGAGATGGGGCAGGGGGGGAGCAGTACTTC.

CDR3 bases: TGTGCCAGCAGCCCCTCAGGGGGCGCAGATACGCAGTATTTT. Translation gives CASSPSGGADTQYF. The chain couples TRBV7-6 to TRBJ2-3; 8 bases match TRBD1. From germline, CDR1 is SGHVS and CDR2 FNYEAQ. V lost 5 bases, J lost 4 bases, and 5 bases stayed unmatched. This CDR3 contains 14 residues. The complete variable domain, with remaining parts taken from reference TRBV7-6 and TRBJ2-3, reads GAGVSQSPRYKVTKRGQDVALRCDPISGHVSLYWYRQALGQGPEFLTYFNYEAQQDKSGLPNDRFSAERPEGSISTLTIQRTEQRDSAMYRCASSPSGGADTQYFGPGTRLTVL.

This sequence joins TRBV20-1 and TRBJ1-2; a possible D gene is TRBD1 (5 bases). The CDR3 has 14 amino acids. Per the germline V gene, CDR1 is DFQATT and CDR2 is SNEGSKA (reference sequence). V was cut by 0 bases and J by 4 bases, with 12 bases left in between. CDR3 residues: CSARDEGTGYGYTF. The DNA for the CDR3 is TGCAGTGCTAGAGATGAGGGGACGGGCTATGGCTACACCTTC.

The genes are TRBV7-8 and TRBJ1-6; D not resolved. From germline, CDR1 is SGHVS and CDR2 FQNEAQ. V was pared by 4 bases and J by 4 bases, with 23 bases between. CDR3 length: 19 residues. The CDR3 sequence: CASSSSGPGEFAYNSPLHF. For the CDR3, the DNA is TGTGCCAGCAGCTCCTCTGGCCCCGGGGAATTTGCGTATAATTCACCCCTCCACTTT. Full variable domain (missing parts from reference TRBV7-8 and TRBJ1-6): GAGVSQSPRYKVAKRGQDVALRCDPISGHVSLFWYQQALGQGPEFLTYFQNEAQLDKSGLPSDRFFAERPEGSVSTLKIQRTQQEDSAVYLCASSSSGPGEFAYNSPLHFGNGTRLTVT.

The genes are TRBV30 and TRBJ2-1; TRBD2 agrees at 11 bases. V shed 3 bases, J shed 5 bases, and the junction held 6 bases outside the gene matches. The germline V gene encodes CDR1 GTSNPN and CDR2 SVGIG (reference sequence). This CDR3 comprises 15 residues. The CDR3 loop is CAWRHGLAGNNEQFF. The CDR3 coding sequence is TGTGCCTGGAGGCATGGACTAGCGGGCAACAATGAGCAGTTCTTC.

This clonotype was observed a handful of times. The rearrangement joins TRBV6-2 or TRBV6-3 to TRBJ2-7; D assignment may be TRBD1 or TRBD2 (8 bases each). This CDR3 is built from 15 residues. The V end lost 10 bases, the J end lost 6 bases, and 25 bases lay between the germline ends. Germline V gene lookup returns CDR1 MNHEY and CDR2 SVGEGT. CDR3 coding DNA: TGTGCCACCGGACAGGGAGGAGCGGGAGCTGGCGAGCAGTACTTC. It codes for CATGQGGAGAGEQYF.

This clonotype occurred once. In DNA, the CDR3 is TGTGCCAGTAGTATAGATGATGGAGAAAATCAGCCCCAGCATTTT. Residues: CASSIDDGENQPQHF. The V gene is TRBV19, the J gene TRBJ1-5; no firm D call. CDR1 and CDR2 from the germline V gene are LNHDA and SQIVND (reference sequence). This CDR3 has 15 amino acids. Trimming stripped 0 bases from V and 4 bases from J, with 10 bases between.

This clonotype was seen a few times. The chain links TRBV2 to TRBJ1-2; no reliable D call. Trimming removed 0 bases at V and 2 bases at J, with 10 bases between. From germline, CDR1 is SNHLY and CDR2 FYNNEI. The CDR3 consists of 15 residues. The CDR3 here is CASSEAAGRNYGYTF. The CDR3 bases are TGTGCCAGCAGTGAAGCAGCGGGGAGAAACTATGGCTACACCTTC. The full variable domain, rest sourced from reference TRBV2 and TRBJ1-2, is EPEVTQTPSHQVTQMGQEVILRCVPISNHLYFYWYRQILGQKVEFLVSFYNNEISEKSEIFDDQFSVERPDGSNFTLKIRSTKLEDSAMYFCASSEAAGRNYGYTFGSGTRLTVV.

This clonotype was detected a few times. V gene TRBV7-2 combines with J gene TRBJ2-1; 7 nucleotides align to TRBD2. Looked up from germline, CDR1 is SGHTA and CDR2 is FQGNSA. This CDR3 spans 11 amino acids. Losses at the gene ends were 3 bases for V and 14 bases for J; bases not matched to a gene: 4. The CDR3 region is CASSFGGRKFF. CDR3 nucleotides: TGTGCCAGCAGCTTCGGGGGGAGGAAGTTCTTC.

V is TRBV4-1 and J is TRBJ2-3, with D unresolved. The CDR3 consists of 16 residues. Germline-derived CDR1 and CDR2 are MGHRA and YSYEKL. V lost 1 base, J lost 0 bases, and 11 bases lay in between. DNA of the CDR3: TGCGCCAGCAGCCAAGCGAGGACCCCTAGCACAGATACGCAGTATTTT. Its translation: CASSQARTPSTDTQYF.

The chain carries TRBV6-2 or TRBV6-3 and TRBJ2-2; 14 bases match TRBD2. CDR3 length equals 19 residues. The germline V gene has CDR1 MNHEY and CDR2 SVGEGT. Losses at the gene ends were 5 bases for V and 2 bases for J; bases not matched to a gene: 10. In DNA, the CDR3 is TGTGCCAGCAGTCGACTCGGGACTAGCGGGGGACCAAACACCGGGGAGCTGTTTTTT. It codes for CASSRLGTSGGPNTGELFF.

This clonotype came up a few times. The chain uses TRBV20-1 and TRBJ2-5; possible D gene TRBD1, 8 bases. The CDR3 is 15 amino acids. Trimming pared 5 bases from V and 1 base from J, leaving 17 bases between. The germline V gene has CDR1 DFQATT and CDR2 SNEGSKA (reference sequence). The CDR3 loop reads CSAGNRGGLQETQYF. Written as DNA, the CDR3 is TGCAGTGCTGGCAACAGGGGGGGTCTCCAAGAGACCCAGTACTTC.

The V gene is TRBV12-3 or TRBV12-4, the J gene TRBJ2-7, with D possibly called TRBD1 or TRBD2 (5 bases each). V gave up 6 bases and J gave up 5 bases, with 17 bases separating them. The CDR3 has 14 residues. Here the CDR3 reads CASSRAGRGHEQYF. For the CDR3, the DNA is TGTGCCAGCAGCCGCGCGGGTAGGGGCCACGAGCAGTACTTC.

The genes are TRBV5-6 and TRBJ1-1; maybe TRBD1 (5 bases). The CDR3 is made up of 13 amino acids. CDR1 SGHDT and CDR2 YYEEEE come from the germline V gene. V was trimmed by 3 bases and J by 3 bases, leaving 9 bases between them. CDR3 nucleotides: TGTGCCAGCAGCTACGGGGCGCACACTGAAGCTTTCTTT. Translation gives CASSYGAHTEAFF.

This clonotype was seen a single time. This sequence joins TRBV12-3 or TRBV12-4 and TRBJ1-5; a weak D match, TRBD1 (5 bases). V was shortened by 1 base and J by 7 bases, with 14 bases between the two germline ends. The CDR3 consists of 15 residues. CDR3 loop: CASSLGLGVDQPQHF. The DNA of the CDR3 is TGTGCCAGCAGTTTAGGTTTGGGGGTGGACCAGCCCCAGCATTTT.

The CDR3 DNA reads as TGCAGTGCTAGAGATCCGGGTAGGGGAGAGACCCAGTACTTC. It yields the protein CSARDPGRGETQYF. This chain links TRBV20-1 with TRBJ2-5; D might be TRBD1 (5 bases). This CDR3 is 14 amino acids long. Germline CDR1 is DFQATT and CDR2 is SNEGSKA (reference sequence). V was shortened by 0 bases and J by 4 bases, with 12 bases between the two germline ends.

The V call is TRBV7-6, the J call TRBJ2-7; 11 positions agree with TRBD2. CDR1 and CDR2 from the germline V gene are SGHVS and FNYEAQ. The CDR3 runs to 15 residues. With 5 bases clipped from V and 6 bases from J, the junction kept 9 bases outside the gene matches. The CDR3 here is CASSPYFSGRVEQYF. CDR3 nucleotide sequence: TGTGCCAGCAGCCCATATTTTAGCGGGAGGGTCGAGCAGTACTTC.

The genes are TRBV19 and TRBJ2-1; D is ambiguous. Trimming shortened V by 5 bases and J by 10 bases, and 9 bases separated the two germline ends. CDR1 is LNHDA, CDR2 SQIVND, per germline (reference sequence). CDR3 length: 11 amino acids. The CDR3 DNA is TGTGCCAGTAGTCCAGACACCGAGCAGTTCTTC. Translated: CASSPDTEQFF.

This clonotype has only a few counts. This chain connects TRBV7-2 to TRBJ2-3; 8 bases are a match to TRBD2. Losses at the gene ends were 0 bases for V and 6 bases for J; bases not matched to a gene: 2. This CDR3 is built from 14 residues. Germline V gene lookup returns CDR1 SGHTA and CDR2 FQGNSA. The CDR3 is CASSLASGSDTQYF. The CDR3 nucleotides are TGTGCCAGCAGCTTAGCGAGCGGGAGCGATACGCAGTATTTT.

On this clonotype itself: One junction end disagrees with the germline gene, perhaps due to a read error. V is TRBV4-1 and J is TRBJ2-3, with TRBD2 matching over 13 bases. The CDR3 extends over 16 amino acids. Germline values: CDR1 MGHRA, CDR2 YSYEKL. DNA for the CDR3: TGTGCCAGCCGACTACTAGCGGGGGGGTTTTCAGATACGCAGTATTTT. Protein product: CASRLLAGGFSDTQYF.

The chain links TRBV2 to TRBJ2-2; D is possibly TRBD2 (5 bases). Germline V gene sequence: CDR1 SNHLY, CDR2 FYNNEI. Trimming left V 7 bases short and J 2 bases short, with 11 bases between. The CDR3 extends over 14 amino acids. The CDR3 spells CASKEVANTGELFF. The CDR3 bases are TGTGCCAGCAAGGAGGTTGCCAACACCGGGGAGCTGTTTTTT.